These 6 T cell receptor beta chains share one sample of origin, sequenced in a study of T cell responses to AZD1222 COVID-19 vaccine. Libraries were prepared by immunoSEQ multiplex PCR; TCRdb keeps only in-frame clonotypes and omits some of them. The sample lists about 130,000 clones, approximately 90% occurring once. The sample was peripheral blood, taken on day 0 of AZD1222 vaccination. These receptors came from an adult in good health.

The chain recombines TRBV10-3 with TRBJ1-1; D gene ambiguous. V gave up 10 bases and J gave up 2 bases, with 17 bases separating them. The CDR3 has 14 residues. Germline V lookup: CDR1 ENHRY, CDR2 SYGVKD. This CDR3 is CANSMGTVNTEAFF. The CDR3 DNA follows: TGTGCCAACAGCATGGGAACGGTAAACACTGAAGCTTTCTTT.

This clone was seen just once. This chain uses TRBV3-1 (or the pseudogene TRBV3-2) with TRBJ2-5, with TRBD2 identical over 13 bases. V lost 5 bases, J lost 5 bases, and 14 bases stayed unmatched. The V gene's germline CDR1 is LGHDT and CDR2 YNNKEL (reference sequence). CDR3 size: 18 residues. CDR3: CASSRGTSGAPGWETQYF. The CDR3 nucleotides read TGTGCCAGCAGCAGGGGGACTAGCGGGGCCCCTGGTTGGGAGACCCAGTACTTC.

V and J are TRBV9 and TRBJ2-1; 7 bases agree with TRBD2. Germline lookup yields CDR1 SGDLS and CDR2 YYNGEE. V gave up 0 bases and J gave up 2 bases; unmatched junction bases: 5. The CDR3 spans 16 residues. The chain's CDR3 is CASSVDRAGTYNEQFF. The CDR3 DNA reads TGTGCCAGCAGCGTAGATCGAGCGGGGACCTACAATGAGCAGTTCTTC. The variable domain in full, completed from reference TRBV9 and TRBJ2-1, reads DSGVTQTPKHLITATGQRVTLRCSPRSGDLSVYWYQQSLDQGLQFLIQYYNGEERAKGNILERFSAQQFPDLHSELNLSSLELGDSALYFCASSVDRAGTYNEQFFGPGTRLTVL.

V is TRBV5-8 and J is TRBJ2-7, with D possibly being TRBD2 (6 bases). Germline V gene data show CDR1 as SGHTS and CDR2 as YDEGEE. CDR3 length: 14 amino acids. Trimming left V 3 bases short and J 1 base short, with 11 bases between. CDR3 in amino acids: CASSWEVGSYEQYF. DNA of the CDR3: TGTGCCAGCAGCTGGGAGGTAGGGTCCTACGAGCAGTACTTC.

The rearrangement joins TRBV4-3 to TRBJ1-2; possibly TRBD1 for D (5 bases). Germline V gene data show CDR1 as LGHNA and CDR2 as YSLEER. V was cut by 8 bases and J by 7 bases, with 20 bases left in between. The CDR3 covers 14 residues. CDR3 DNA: TGCGCCAGCCAGACGGGGTTCGGGACGGGTGGCTACACCTTC. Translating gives CASQTGFGTGGYTF.

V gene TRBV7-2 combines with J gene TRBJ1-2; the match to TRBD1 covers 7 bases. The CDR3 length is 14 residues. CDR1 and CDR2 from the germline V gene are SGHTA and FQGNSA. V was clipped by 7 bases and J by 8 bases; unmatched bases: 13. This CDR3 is CASTHGQGVEGYTF. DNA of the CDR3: TGTGCCAGCACCCATGGGCAGGGGGTAGAAGGCTACACCTTC.